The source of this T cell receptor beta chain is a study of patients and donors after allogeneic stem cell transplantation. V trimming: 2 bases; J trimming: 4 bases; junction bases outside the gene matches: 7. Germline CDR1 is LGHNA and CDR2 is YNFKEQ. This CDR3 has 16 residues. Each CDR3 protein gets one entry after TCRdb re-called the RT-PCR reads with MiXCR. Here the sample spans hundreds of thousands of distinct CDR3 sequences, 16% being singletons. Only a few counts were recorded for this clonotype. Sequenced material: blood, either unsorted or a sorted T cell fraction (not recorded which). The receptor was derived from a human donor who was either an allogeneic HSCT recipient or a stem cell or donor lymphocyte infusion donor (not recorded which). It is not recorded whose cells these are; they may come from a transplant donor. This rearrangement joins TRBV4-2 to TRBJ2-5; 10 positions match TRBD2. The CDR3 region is CASSQTSGASPETQYF. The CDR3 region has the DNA TGTGCCAGCAGCCAAACTAGCGGGGCTTCCCCAGAGACCCAGTACTTC.